This T cell receptor beta chain originates from a study of T-cell memory formation after mild COVID-19. This clonotype was seen a handful of times. Its specificity is not known. Researchers used 5'RACE with constant-segment primers to make TCR alpha and TCR beta cDNA libraries that carry sample barcodes and UMIs. TCRdb re-analysed the 5' RACE reads in MiXCR, keeping a single row per CDR3 protein. The profile shows 250,000 to 300,000 distinct CDR3 sequences, roughly 16% of them singletons. CDR3 length: 14 residues. Germline trimming cut 5 bases from V and 4 bases from J; bases unmatched to any gene: 4. Germline values: CDR1 SGHAT, CDR2 FQNNGV. Findings of the study overall: Clones from the second wave (peaking day 37) had unconfirmed SARS-CoV-2 specificity. CD4+ bias marked clones expanding day 15 to 37, unlike balanced contracting clones. Detection of some responders pre-infection suggested pre-existing cross-reactive memory T cells participated.

The sequencing sample was made of PBMCs or a T cell subset sorted from them (not recorded which). The sequence was collected from a man younger than 35 who had mild COVID-19 (a few samples of this study predate the infection). Cell type and time point are not known. The V and J genes are TRBV11-2 and TRBJ1-1, with 10 bases identical to TRBD1. CDR3 sequence reads: CASSVDRGITEAFF. CDR3 DNA sequence: TGTGCCAGCAGCGTGGACAGGGGGATCACTGAAGCTTTCTTT.